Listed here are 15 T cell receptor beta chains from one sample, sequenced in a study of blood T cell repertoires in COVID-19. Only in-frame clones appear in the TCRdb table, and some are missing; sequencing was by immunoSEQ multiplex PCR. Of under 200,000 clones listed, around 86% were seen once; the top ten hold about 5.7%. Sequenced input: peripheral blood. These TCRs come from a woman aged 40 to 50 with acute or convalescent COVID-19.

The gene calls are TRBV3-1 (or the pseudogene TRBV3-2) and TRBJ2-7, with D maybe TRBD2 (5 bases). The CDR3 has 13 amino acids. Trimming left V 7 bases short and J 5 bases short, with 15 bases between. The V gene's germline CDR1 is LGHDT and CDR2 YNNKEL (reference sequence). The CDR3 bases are TGTGCCAGCACAAGTGTAGGGAGAGACGAGCAGTACTTC. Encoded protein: CASTSVGRDEQYF.

The CDR3 is CASSQVAAKSGANVLTF. The CDR3 DNA is TGTGCCAGCAGCCAAGTAGCGGCTAAATCTGGGGCCAACGTCCTGACTTTC. V is TRBV3-1 (or the pseudogene TRBV3-2) and J is TRBJ2-6, with D possibly being TRBD2 (6 bases). Trimming left V 1 base short and J 1 base short, with 11 bases between. Germline-derived CDR1 and CDR2 are LGHDT and YNNKEL (reference sequence). The length of the CDR3 is 17 residues.

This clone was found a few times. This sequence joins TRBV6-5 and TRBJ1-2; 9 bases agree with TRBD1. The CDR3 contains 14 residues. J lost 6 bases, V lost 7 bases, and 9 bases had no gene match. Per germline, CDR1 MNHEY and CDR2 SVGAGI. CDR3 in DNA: TGTGCCAGCACTCGGACAGGGGTCGGGAATGGCTACACCTTC. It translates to CASTRTGVGNGYTF.

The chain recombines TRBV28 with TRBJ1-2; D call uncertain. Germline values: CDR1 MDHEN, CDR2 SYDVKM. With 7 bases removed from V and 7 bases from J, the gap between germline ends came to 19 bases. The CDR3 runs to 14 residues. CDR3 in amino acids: CASTPGGTSPGYTF. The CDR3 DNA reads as TGTGCCAGCACCCCGGGAGGCACCTCTCCTGGCTACACCTTC.

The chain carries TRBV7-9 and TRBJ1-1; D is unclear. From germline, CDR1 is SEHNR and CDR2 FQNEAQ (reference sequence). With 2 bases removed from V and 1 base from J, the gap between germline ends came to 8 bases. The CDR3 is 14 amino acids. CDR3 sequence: CASSLNRGNTEAFF. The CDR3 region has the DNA TGTGCCAGCAGCTTAAATCGGGGGAACACTGAAGCTTTCTTT.

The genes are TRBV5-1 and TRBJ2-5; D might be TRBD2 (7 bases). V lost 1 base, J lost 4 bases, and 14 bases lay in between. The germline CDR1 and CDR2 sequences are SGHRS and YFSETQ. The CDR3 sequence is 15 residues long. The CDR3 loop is CASSLLGGAGETQYF. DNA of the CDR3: TGCGCCAGCAGCTTGCTGGGGGGGGCTGGAGAGACCCAGTACTTC.

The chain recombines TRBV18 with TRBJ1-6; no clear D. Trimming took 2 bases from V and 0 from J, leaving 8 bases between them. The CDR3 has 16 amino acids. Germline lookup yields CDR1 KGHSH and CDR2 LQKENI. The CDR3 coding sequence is TGTGCCAGCTCACCAACGGGAAACTCCTATAATTCACCCCTCCACTTT. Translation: CASSPTGNSYNSPLHF.

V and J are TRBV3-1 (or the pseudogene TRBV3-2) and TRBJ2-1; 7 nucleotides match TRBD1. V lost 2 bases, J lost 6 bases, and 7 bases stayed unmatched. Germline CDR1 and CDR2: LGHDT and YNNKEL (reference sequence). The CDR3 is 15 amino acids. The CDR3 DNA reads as TGTGCCAGCAGCCAAAGCTCAGGGGGATTCAATGAGCAGTTCTTC. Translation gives CASSQSSGGFNEQFF.

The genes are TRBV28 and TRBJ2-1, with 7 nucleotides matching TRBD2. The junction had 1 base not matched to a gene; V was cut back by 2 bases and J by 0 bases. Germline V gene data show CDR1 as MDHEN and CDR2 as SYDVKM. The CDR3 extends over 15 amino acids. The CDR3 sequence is CASSLASGSYNEQFF. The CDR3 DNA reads TGTGCCAGCAGTTTAGCTAGCGGCTCCTACAATGAGCAGTTCTTC.

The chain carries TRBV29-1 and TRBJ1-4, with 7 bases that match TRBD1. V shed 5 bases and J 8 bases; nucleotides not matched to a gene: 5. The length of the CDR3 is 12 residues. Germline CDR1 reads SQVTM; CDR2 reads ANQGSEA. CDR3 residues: CSVLRTGEKLFF. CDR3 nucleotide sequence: TGCAGCGTTCTACGGACAGGAGAAAAACTGTTTTTT.

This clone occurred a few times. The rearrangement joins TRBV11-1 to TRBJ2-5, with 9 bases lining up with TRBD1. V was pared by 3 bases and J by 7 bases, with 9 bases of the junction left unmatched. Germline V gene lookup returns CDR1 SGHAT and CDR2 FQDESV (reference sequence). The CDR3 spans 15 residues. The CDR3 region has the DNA TGTGCCAGCAGCTTTTCCTCGGGACAGGGCACGACCCAGTACTTC. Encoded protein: CASSFSSGQGTTQYF.

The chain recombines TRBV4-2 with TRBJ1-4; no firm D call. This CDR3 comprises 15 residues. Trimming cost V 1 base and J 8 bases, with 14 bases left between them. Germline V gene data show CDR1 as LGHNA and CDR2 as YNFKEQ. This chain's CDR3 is CASSQVVGAVEKLFF. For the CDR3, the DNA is TGTGCCAGCAGCCAAGTAGTAGGCGCGGTGGAAAAACTGTTTTTT.

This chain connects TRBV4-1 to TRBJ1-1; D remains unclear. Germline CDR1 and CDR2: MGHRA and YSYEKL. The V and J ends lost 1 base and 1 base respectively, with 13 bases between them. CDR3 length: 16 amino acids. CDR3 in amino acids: CASSQVVSHPNTEAFF. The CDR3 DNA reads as TGCGCCAGCAGCCAAGTCGTCTCACATCCGAACACTGAAGCTTTCTTT.

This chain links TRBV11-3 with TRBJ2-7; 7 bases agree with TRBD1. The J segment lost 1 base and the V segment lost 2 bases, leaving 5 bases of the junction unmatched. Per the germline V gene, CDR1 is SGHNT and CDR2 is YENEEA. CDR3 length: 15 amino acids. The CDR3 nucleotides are TGTGCCAGCAGCTTATCGACAGGGCCATCCTACGAGCAGTACTTC. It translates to CASSLSTGPSYEQYF. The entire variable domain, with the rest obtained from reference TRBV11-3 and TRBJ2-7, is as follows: EAGVVQSPRYKIIEKKQPVAFWCNPISGHNTLYWYLQNLGQGPELLIRYENEEAVDDSQLPKDRFSAERLKGVDSTLKIQPAELGDSAVYLCASSLSTGPSYEQYFGPGTRLTVT.

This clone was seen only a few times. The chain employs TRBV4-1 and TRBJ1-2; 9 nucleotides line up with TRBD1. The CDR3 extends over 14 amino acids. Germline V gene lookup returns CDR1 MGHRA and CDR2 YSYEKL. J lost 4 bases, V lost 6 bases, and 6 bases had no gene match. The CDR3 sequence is CASRRTGDRYGYTF. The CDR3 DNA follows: TGCGCCAGCAGACGGACAGGGGACCGCTATGGCTACACCTTC.